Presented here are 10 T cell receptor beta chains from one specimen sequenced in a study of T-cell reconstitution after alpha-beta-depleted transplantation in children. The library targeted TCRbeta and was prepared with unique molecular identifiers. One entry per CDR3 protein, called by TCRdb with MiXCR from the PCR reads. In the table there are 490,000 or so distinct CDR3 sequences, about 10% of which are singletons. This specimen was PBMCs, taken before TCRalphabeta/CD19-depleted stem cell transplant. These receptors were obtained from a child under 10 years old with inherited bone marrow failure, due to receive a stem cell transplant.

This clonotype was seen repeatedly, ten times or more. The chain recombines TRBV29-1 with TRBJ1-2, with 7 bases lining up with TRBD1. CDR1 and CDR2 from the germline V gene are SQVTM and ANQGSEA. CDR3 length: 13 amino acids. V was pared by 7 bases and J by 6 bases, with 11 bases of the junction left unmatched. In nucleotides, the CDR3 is TGCAGCGGAGGAGGGGGCAGGTGGGATGGCTACACCTTC. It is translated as CSGGGGRWDGYTF.

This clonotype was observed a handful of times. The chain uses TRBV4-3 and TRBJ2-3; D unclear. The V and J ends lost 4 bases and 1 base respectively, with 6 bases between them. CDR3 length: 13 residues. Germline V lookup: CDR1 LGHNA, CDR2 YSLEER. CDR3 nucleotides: TGCGCCAGCAGCCCCTACGGCACAGATACGCAGTATTTT. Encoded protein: CASSPYGTDTQYF.

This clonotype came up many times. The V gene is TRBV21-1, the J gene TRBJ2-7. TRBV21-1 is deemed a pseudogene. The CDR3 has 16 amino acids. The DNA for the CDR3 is TGTGCCAGCAGCAAAGATAACAGTTTAAACAACTACGAGCAGTACTTC. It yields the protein CASSKDNSLNNYEQYF.

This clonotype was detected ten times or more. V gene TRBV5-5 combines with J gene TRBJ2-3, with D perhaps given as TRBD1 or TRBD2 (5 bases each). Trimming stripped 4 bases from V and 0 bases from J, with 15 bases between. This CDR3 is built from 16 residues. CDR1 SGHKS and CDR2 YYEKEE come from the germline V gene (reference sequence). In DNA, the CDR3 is TGTGCCAGCAGCCGGGGTAGGGGCAGTAGCACAGATACGCAGTATTTT. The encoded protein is CASSRGRGSSTDTQYF.

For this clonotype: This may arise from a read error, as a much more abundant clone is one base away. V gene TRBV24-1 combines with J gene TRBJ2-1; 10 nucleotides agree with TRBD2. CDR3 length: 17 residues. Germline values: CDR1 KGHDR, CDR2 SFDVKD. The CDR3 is CATGDRTAGGPWNEQFF. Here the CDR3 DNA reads TGTGCCACCGGTGATCGGACAGCGGGAGGGCCGTGGAATGAGCAGTTCTTC.

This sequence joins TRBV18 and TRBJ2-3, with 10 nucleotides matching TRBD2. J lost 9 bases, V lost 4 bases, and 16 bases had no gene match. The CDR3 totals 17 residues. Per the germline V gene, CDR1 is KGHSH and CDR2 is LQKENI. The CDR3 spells CASSRGSGRAGSWTQYF. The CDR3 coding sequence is TGTGCCAGCTCACGAGGAAGCGGGAGGGCCGGAAGTTGGACGCAGTATTTT.

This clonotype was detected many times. This CDR3 reads CATSQWASEAGADTQYF. The CDR3 DNA reads TGTGCCACTTCGCAATGGGCTAGCGAGGCGGGGGCAGATACGCAGTATTTT. The chain is built from TRBV15 and TRBJ2-3, with TRBD2 identical over 7 bases. The ends lost 9 bases at V and 4 bases at J; junction bases unmatched: 19. CDR3 size: 17 residues. CDR1 is LNHNV and CDR2 is YYDKDF in the germline V gene (reference sequence).

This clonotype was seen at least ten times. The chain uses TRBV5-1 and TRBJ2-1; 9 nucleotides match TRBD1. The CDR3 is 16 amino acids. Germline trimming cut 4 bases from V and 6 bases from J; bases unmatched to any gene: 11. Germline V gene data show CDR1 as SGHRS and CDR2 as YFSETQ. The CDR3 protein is CASSPSTGTGFNEQFF. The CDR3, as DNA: TGCGCCAGCAGCCCATCCACCGGGACAGGGTTCAATGAGCAGTTCTTC.

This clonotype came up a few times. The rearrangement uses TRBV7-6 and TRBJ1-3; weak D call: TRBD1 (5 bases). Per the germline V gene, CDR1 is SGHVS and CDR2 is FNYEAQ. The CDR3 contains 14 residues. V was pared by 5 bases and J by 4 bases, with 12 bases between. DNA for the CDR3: TGTGCCAGCAGCCACGGGACTCGAGGAAACACCATATATTTT. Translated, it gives CASSHGTRGNTIYF.

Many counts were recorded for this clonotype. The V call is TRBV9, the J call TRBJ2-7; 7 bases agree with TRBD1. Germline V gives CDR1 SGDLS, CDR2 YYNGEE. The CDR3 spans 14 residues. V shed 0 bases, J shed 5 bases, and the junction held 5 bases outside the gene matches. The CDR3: CASSVGGQFHEQYF. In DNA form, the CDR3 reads TGTGCCAGCAGCGTAGGGGGACAGTTCCACGAGCAGTACTTC.